This TCR beta chain comes out of a study of technical replicates of blood from several donors. TCRdb's table, derived via immunoSEQ multiplex PCR, lists solely in-frame clones and lacks some. The data contain about 50,000 clones, 95% to 97% of them singletons. The CDR3 consists of 14 residues. Germline assignment: CDR1 SGHKS and CDR2 YYEKEE (reference sequence). After removal of 3 bases from V and 3 bases from J, the junction contained 5 bases not matched to a gene. The rearrangement links TRBV5-5 to TRBJ2-7; 8 bases agree with TRBD2. The sequenced material came from T cells isolated from PBMCs. The receptor comes from a human donor in good health. The CDR3 nucleotides read TGTGCCAGCAGCTCCGGGACTAGGGACTACGAGCAGTACTTC. Translation: CASSSGTRDYEQYF.